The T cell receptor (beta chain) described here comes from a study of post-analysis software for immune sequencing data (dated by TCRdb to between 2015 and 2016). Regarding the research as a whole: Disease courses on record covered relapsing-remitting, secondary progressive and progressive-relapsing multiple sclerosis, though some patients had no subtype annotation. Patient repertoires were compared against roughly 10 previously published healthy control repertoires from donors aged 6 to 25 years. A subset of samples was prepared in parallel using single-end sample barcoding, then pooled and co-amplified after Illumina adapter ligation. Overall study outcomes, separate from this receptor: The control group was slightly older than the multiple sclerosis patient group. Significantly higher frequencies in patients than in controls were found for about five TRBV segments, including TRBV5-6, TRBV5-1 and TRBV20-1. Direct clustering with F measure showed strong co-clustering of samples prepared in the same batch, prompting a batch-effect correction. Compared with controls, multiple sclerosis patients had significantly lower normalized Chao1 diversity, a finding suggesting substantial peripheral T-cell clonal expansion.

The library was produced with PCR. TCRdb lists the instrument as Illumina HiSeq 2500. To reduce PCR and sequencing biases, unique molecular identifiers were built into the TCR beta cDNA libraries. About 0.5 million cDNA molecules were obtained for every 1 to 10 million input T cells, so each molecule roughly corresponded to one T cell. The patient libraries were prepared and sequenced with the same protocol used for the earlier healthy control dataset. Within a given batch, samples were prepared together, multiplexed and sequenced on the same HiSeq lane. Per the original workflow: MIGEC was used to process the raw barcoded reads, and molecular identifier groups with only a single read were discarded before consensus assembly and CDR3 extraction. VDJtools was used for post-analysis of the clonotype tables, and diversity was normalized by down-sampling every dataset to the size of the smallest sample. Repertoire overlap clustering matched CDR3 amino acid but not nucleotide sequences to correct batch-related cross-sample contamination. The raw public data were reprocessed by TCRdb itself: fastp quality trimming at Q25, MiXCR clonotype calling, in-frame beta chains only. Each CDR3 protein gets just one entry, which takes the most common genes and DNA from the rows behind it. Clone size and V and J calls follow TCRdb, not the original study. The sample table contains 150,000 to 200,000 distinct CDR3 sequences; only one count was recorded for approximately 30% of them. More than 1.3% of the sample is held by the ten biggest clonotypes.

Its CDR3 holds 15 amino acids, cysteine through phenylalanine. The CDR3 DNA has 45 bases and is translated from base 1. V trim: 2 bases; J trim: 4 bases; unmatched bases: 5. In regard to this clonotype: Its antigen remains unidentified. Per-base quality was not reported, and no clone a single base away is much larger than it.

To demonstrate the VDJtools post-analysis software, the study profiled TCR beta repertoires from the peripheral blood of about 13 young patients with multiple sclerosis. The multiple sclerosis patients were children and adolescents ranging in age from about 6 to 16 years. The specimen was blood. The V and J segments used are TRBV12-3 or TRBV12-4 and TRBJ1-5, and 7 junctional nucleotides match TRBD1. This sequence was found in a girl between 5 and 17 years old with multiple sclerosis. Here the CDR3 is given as CASSLQGTANQPQHF. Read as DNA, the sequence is TGTGCCAGCAGTTTACAAGGGACAGCGAATCAGCCCCAGCATTTT.